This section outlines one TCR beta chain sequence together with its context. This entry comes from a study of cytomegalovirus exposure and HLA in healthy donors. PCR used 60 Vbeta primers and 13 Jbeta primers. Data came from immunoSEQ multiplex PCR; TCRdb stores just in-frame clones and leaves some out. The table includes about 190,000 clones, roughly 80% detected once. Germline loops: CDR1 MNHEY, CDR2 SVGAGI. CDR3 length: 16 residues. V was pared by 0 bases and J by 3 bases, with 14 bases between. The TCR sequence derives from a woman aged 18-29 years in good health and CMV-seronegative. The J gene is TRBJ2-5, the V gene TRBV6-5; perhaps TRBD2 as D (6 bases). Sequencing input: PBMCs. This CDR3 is CASSYSGPGGKETQYF. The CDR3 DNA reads TGTGCCAGCAGTTACTCTGGCCCGGGCGGGAAAGAGACCCAGTACTTC.